This T cell receptor beta chain was profiled in a study of blood T cell repertoires in COVID-19. Original processing notes: Cell counts per sample came from amplifying reference gene primers. The method was immunoSEQ multiplex PCR; TCRdb's version includes in-frame clones alone and lacks a portion of them. V, J and clone size derive from that table, while D and trimming were established from the DNA sequence. This table holds more than 55,000 clones, 70% to 90% found once. This clone showed up many times. After removal of 1 base from V and 2 bases from J, the junction contained 7 bases not matched to a gene. The CDR3 sequence is 16 residues long. Germline V gene sequence: CDR1 SGHVS, CDR2 FNYEAQ.

The rearrangement links TRBV7-6 to TRBJ2-7; 8 bases align to TRBD1. This sequence was found in a middle-aged man with active COVID-19. Sequenced material: peripheral blood. The CDR3: CASSLVTGGNTYEQYF. DNA for the CDR3: TGTGCCAGCAGCTTAGTAACAGGGGGTAACACCTACGAGCAGTACTTC. Together with reference TRBV7-6 and TRBJ2-7, the CDR3 gives the full variable domain: GAGVSQSPRYKVTKRGQDVALRCDPISGHVSLYWYRQALGQGPEFLTYFNYEAQQDKSGLPNDRFSAERPEGSISTLTIQRTEQRDSAMYRCASSLVTGGNTYEQYFGPGTRLTVT.